This T cell receptor (beta chain) comes out of a study of siplizumab effects on memory and regulatory T cells. Overall study findings and caveats: Greater diversity than memory cells seemed evident in naive T cells, which also appeared to be major alloresponse contributors.

Concerning this clone itself: Its antigen is not identified.

Germline V CDR1 and CDR2: KGHSH, LQKENI. The CDR3 is 13 amino acids. The V end was cut by 1 base, the J end by 3 bases, with 6 bases between. The repertoire was sequenced with immunoSEQ multiplex PCR; TCRdb's copy has only in-frame clones and lacks some. Of roughly 100,000 clones detected, around 93% appear once; the ten largest clones hold around 0.29%. Sequencing was carried out using CD4+ T cells sorted from blood. This sequence joins TRBV18 and TRBJ2-5; no clear D. The receptor was derived from a human donor in good health. The CDR3 bases are TGTGCCAGCTCACCACTCATGAAAGAGACCCAGTACTTC. Amino acid sequence: CASSPLMKETQYF.